This entry lists 6 T cell receptor beta chains sequenced from one sample in a study of T cells in Graves' hyperthyroidism and ophthalmopathy (dated by TCRdb to between 2019 and 2020). The receptor library was made with multiplex PCR. The reads were generated on an Illumina HiSeq 2000. The TCR beta CDR3 regions were amplified from RNA transcripts. The TCR CDR3 was subjected to a first round of RT-PCR using the HTBI primer set and the Qiagen OneStep RT-PCR kit. TCRdb reprocessed the public reads (quality trimming at Q25 with fastp, clone calling with MiXCR) and kept in-frame beta chains. Entries that share a CDR3 protein sequence are merged under the most common genes and DNA. A total of over 450,000 distinct CDR3 sequences appear in this sample, roughly an eighth of them only once. The top ten clonotypes cover around a sixth of the sample. The sample taken for sequencing was blood. These receptor sequences come from a woman aged 18 to 35 with Graves' hyperthyroidism.

Many counts were recorded for this clonotype. V is TRBV24-1 and J is TRBJ1-2; TRBD1 agrees at 7 bases. Trimming at V came to 2 bases and at J to 7 bases, leaving 6 bases not matched to a gene. Germline V CDR1 and CDR2: KGHDR, SFDVKD. The CDR3 loop spans 14 amino acids. CDR3 nucleotide sequence: TGTGCCACCAGTGATTCGGACAGGAGAAGTGGCTACACCTTC. Translated: CATSDSDRRSGYTF.

J is TRBJ2-2 and V is TRBV7-2; 8 bases line up with TRBD2. J lost 4 bases, V lost 4 bases, and 11 bases had no gene match. Looked up from germline, CDR1 is SGHTA and CDR2 is FQGNSA. The length of the CDR3 is 17 residues. CDR3 sequence reads: CASSSGLAPRATGELFF. DNA of the CDR3: TGTGCCAGCAGCTCCGGACTAGCACCGAGGGCCACCGGGGAGCTGTTTTTT.

Concerning this clonotype itself: The DNA is omitted, as the CDR3 cannot be located on it reliably, and the CDR3 follows TCRdb's listing. V and J are TRBV11-1 and TRBJ2-2. The CDR3 has 19 amino acids, counting both end residues. Germline CDR1 and CDR2: SGHAT and FQDESV (reference sequence). CDR3 region: CASSFYICSAKKDPGELFF.

At least ten counts were recorded for this clonotype. The chain uses TRBV25-1 and TRBJ2-3; the match to TRBD2 covers 7 bases. Unmatched junction bases numbered 10, after V lost 0 bases and J lost 4 bases. The CDR3 contains 17 residues. Germline V CDR1 and CDR2: MGHDK, SYGVNS. CDR3 DNA sequence: TGTGCCAGCAGTGAATACGTCCGGTCGGGGGGTGCAGATACGCAGTATTTT. This gives the protein CASSEYVRSGGADTQYF.

This clonotype appeared many times. The chain has TRBV11-2 and TRBJ2-1, with TRBD2 matching over 10 bases. The junction had 6 bases not matched to a gene; V was cut back by 0 bases and J by 7 bases. The CDR3 totals 16 residues. Germline V lookup: CDR1 SGHAT, CDR2 FQNNGV. CDR3 bases: TGTGCCAGCAGCTTAGATAGGTCTAGCGGGAGAAATGAGCAGTTCTTC. It yields the protein CASSLDRSSGRNEQFF.

This clonotype was seen ten or more times. The chain combines TRBV24-1 with TRBJ1-4; perhaps TRBD1 as D (5 bases). Trimming took 2 bases from V and 10 from J, leaving 13 bases between them. CDR1 is KGHDR and CDR2 is SFDVKD in the germline V gene. This CDR3 has 14 residues. CDR3 protein: CATSDSRDDRKLFF. In nucleotides, the CDR3 is TGTGCCACCAGTGATTCGAGGGACGATCGAAAACTGTTTTTT.